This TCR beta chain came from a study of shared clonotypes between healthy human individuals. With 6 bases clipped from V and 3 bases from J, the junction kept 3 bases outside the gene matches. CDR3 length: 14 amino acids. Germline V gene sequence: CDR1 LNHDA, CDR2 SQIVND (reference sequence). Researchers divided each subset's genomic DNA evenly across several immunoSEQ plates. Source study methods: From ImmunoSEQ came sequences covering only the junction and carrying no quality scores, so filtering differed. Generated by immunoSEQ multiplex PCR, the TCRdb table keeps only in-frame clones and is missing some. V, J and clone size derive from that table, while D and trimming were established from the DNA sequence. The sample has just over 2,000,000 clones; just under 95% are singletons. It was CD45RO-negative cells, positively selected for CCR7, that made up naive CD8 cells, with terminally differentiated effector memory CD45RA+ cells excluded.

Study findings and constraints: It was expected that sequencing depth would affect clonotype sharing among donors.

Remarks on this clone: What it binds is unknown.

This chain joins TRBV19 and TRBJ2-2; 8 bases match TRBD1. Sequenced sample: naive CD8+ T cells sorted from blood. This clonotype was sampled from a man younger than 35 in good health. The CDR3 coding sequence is TGTGCCAGTAGGCAGGGGGCGGACACCGGGGAGCTGTTTTTT. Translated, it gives CASRQGADTGELFF.